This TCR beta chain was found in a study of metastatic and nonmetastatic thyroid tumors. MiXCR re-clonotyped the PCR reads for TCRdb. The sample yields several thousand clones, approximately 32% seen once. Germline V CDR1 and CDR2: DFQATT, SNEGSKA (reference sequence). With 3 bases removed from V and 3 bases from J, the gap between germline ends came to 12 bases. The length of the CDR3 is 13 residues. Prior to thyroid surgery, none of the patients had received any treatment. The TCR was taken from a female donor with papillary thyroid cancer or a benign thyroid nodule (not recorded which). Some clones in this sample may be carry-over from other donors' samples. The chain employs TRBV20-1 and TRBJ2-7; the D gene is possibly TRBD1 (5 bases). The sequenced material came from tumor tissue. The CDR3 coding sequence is TGCAGTGCTAGGCAGGGAATAGGCTACGAGCAGTACTTC. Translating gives CSARQGIGYEQYF.